This is a list of T cell receptor beta chains from one sample in a study of T cell repertoires in cytomegalovirus infection. These TCRs' antigens remain unknown. TCRdb re-derived calls from the reads in MiXCR, one entry per CDR3 protein. The data hold hundreds of thousands of distinct CDR3 sequences, with about 29% observed a single time. The sequencing here drew on cultured PBMCs, taken from culture after CMV antigen stimulation. These receptors were collected from a human donor in good health (CMV status not recorded). Some clones in this sample may be carry-over from other donors' samples. CDR3s include the opening cysteine and the closing phenylalanine or tryptophan. The D gene is left open where the match is weak. A clone size is listed for some rows: how often the clone was seen (once, few, many), or a class if it is expanded.

J,size,D,V,CDR3,DNA
TRBJ2-1,NA,NA,TRBV6-2/TRBV6-3,CASSNNMNYNEQFF,TGTGCCAGCAGTAACAACATGAACTACAATGAGCAGTTCTTC
TRBJ1-4,NA,NA,TRBV27,CASRPSQGTTTNEKLFF,TGTGCCAGCAGACCATCCCAGGGAACAACAACTAATGAAAAACTGTTTTTT
TRBJ2-7,few,NA,TRBV4-2,CASSQDSSLSSYEQYF,TGTGCCAGCAGCCAAGATTCGAGTTTAAGCTCCTACGAGCAGTACTTC
TRBJ1-1,NA,NA,TRBV9,CASSVAGGGRTEAFF,TGTGCCAGCAGCGTAGCTGGGGGGGGGAGGACTGAAGCTTTCTTT
TRBJ1-6,NA,TRBD1,TRBV4-2,CASSQEQGANSPLHF,TGTGCCAGCAGCCAGGAACAGGGGGCAAATTCACCCCTCCACTTT
TRBJ1-5,few,TRBD1,TRBV5-1,CASSLGTGYDQPQHF,TGCGCCAGCAGCTTGGGGACAGGGTATGATCAGCCCCAGCATTTT
TRBJ2-5,few,NA,TRBV7-6,CASSLGLGETQYF,TGTGCCAGCAGCTTAGGCCTGGGAGAGACCCAGTACTTC
TRBJ1-1,NA,NA,TRBV4-1,CASSQDRGNPEAFF,TGCGCCAGCAGCCAAGACAGGGGCAATCCTGAAGCTTTCTTT
TRBJ2-7,many,TRBD2,TRBV10-3,CAISILAGPYEQYF,TGTGCCATCAGTATTCTAGCGGGGCCCTACGAGCAGTACTTC
TRBJ2-1,few,TRBD2,TRBV20-1,CSASRWLAGSSYNEQFF,TGCAGTGCTAGCCGGTGGCTAGCGGGTTCCTCCTACAATGAGCAGTTCTTC
TRBJ2-1,NA,TRBD2,TRBV28,CASRPPGVAGVTEQFF,TGTGCCAGCAGGCCTCCGGGCGTAGCGGGAGTTACTGAGCAGTTCTTC
TRBJ2-7,few,NA,TRBV7-9,CASSSTASSYEQYF,TGTGCCAGCAGCTCGACTGCTAGCTCCTACGAGCAGTACTTC
TRBJ2-3,NA,NA,TRBV25-1,CASSGSANTDTQYF,TGTGCCAGCAGTGGGTCGGCGAACACAGATACGCAGTATTTT
TRBJ2-3,NA,TRBD1,TRBV2,CASSRQGGTQYF,TGTGCCAGCAGCCGACAGGGCGGTACGCAGTATTTT
TRBJ1-1,many,TRBD1,TRBV7-2,CASSLAGQLEAFF,TGTGCCAGCAGCTTAGCGGGACAGCTTGAAGCTTTCTTT
TRBJ1-2,NA,NA,TRBV28,CASSLSDSYGYTF,TGTGCCAGCAGTTTATCTGACAGCTATGGCTACACCTTC
TRBJ1-3,NA,NA,TRBV27,CASSLRGTGNTIYF,TGTGCCAGCAGTTTGCGGGGAACTGGAAACACCATATATTTT
TRBJ1-3,many,NA,TRBV5-1,CASSLGGRISGNTIYF,TGCGCCAGCAGCTTGGGAGGACGGATCTCTGGAAACACCATATATTTT
TRBJ1-1,NA,NA,TRBV7-8,CASSLGTREAFF,TGTGCCAGCAGCTTAGGAACACGTGAAGCTTTCTTT
TRBJ2-1,NA,NA,TRBV27,CASSLPPGQTNEQFF,TGTGCCAGCAGTTTACCCCCTGGACAGACCAATGAGCAGTTCTTC